One and the same sample provided the 30 T cell receptor beta chains below, sequenced in a study of T cells in tumors after PD-1 blockade. Sequencing was performed with immunoSEQ multiplex PCR; in TCRdb, only in-frame clones are kept and a portion is missing. The sample lists about 60,000 clones; less than 85% were seen once. This material consisted of PBMCs, taken after anti-PD-1 treatment. The receptors derive from a human donor with basal cell carcinoma.

The CDR3 loop is CASRGGNTIYF. As DNA, the CDR3 is TGTGCCAGCAGGGGTGGAAACACCATATATTTT. V usage is TRBV2 and J usage is TRBJ1-3; D remains unclear. Germline V gene lookup returns CDR1 SNHLY and CDR2 FYNNEI. The CDR3 has 11 residues. V was pared by 6 bases and J by 3 bases, with 3 bases between. The full variable domain, in which reference TRBV2 and TRBJ1-3 provide the parts outside the CDR3, is EPEVTQTPSHQVTQMGQEVILRCVPISNHLYFYWYRQILGQKVEFLVSFYNNEISEKSEIFDDQFSVERPDGSNFTLKIRSTKLEDSAMYFCASRGGNTIYFGEGSWLTVV.

V usage is TRBV30 and J usage is TRBJ1-3; D uncertain. V lost 5 bases, J lost 0 bases, and 11 bases lay in between. Per the germline V gene, CDR1 is GTSNPN and CDR2 is SVGIG (reference sequence). The CDR3 extends over 14 amino acids. CDR3 residues: CAWRPGASGNTIYF. The CDR3 DNA reads TGTGCCTGGCGACCGGGCGCCTCTGGAAACACCATATATTTT.

J is TRBJ2-2 and V is TRBV5-1, with D possibly matching TRBD1 (5 bases). Germline values: CDR1 SGHRS, CDR2 YFSETQ. This CDR3 spans 16 amino acids. The V end was cut by 4 bases, the J end by 6 bases, with 19 bases between. CDR3 in amino acids: CASSPTQATGSGELFF. For the CDR3, the DNA is TGCGCCAGCAGCCCAACACAAGCAACAGGCTCCGGGGAGCTGTTTTTT.

This clone was found a few times. The chain employs TRBV9 and TRBJ2-5, with D perhaps TRBD2 (6 bases). CDR1 and CDR2 (germline): SGDLS, YYNGEE. There are 14 residues in the CDR3. The V end lost 3 bases, the J end lost 4 bases, and 13 bases lay between the germline ends. The CDR3 loop reads CASSDSAGRETQYF. CDR3 nucleotides: TGTGCCAGCAGCGACTCCGCGGGGCGAGAGACCCAGTACTTC.

Here the CDR3 DNA reads TGTGCCAGCAGAAAACTGGACAGCTACGAGCAGTACTTC. Protein product: CASRKLDSYEQYF. This rearrangement joins TRBV6-5 to TRBJ2-7; possible D gene TRBD1, 6 bases. V was shortened by 6 bases and J by 3 bases, with 12 bases between the two germline ends. Germline assignment: CDR1 MNHEY and CDR2 SVGAGI. This CDR3 contains 13 residues.

The chain employs TRBV29-1 and TRBJ2-7; a possible D gene is TRBD2 (5 bases). The CDR3 loop spans 12 amino acids. The germline gives CDR1 SQVTM, CDR2 ANQGSEA. The V end lost 7 bases, the J end lost 2 bases, and 12 bases lay between the germline ends. CDR3 nucleotides: TGCAGCGCCAGAGACGGGGCCTACGAGCAGTACTTC. Its translation: CSARDGAYEQYF.

This sequence joins TRBV5-1 and TRBJ1-4, with 7 bases lining up with TRBD1. Per germline, CDR1 SGHRS and CDR2 YFSETQ. This CDR3 is 14 amino acids long. V lost 4 bases, J lost 4 bases, and 4 bases stayed unmatched. CDR3 nucleotides: TGCGCCAGCAGCACGGGACAGTTTAATGAAAAACTGTTTTTT. Residues: CASSTGQFNEKLFF.

The chain joins TRBV5-1 to TRBJ2-3; 12 nucleotides match TRBD2. Germline V CDR1 and CDR2: SGHRS, YFSETQ. J lost 5 bases, V lost 4 bases, and 5 bases had no gene match. The CDR3 loop spans 15 amino acids. The CDR3 DNA sequence: TGCGCCAGCAGCCCGGGGGGACTAGCGGGAGATACGCAGTATTTT. Translation: CASSPGGLAGDTQYF.

This chain links TRBV27 with TRBJ2-7; 10 bases fit TRBD2. The ends lost 8 bases at V and 4 bases at J; junction bases unmatched: 11. Germline assignment: CDR1 MNHEY and CDR2 SMNVEV (reference sequence). The CDR3 extends over 15 amino acids. In DNA, the CDR3 is TGTGCCAGCCAAAGGGTTAGCGGGGGGTCGTACGAGCAGTACTTC. The encoded protein is CASQRVSGGSYEQYF.

The genes are TRBV11-3 and TRBJ2-5, with 9 nucleotides matching TRBD2. There are 16 residues in the CDR3. The V and J ends lost 1 base and 2 bases, in that order; junction bases with no gene match: 5. Germline V gives CDR1 SGHNT, CDR2 YENEEA. The CDR3 coding sequence is TGTGCCAGCAGCTTAGGGTCTAGCGGGGCTCAAGAGACCCAGTACTTC. This codes for CASSLGSSGAQETQYF.

As DNA, the CDR3 is TGTGCCAGCAGCCAAGAATGGGGGGAGCAGTTCTTC. Its translation is CASSQEWGEQFF. The chain has TRBV14 and TRBJ2-1; D tentatively reads TRBD1 or TRBD2 (5 bases each). Trimming left V 0 bases short and J 10 bases short, with 7 bases between. Looked up from germline, CDR1 is SGHDN and CDR2 is FVKESK. This CDR3 has 12 amino acids.

The J gene is TRBJ2-6, the V gene TRBV9; 10 positions match TRBD2. CDR1 SGDLS and CDR2 YYNGEE come from the germline V gene. This CDR3 has 17 amino acids. V lost 4 bases, J lost 0 bases, and 4 bases stayed unmatched. The CDR3 sequence: CASSPAGGSSGANVLTF. The CDR3 DNA reads as TGTGCCAGCAGCCCAGCGGGGGGGAGCTCTGGGGCCAACGTCCTGACTTTC.

With respect to this clone: One end of the junction fails to match germline, which may point to a read error. CDR3 protein: CAITEGRVGTEAFF. The CDR3 nucleotides read TGTGCCATCACTGAGGGGCGGGTTGGCACTGAAGCTTTCTTT. This chain joins TRBV10-3 and TRBJ1-1; perhaps TRBD1 as D (5 bases). CDR1 is ENHRY and CDR2 is SYGVKD in the germline V gene. The CDR3 contains 14 residues.

This clone was counted only a few times. The chain has TRBV28 and TRBJ1-1, with a weak D call TRBD1 (5 bases). The V end was cut by 7 bases, the J end by 1 base, with 10 bases between. The CDR3 runs to 13 residues. CDR1 MDHEN and CDR2 SYDVKM come from the germline V gene. CDR3 sequence (DNA): TGTGCCAGCATTCGACAGAGGAACACTGAAGCTTTCTTT. As protein: CASIRQRNTEAFF.

V gene TRBV6-4 combines with J gene TRBJ2-5, with unresolved D. Looked up from germline, CDR1 is MRHNA and CDR2 is SNTAGT. The CDR3 sequence is 17 residues long. Trimming removed 0 bases from V and 1 base from J, with 15 bases in between. DNA of the CDR3: TGTGCCAGCAGTGACTCGAGTCTCTCTTTGTTCCAAGAGACCCAGTACTTC. It is translated as CASSDSSLSLFQETQYF.

The V and J genes are TRBV28 and TRBJ2-7; possibly TRBD1 for D (6 bases). The CDR3 totals 16 residues. Per the germline V gene, CDR1 is MDHEN and CDR2 is SYDVKM. V was shortened by 4 bases and J by 2 bases, with 18 bases between the two germline ends. The CDR3 DNA reads TGTGCCAGCAGTTGGGGGCTGTTGGGGGCCGCCTACGAGCAGTACTTC. Its protein product is CASSWGLLGAAYEQYF.

The chain uses TRBV28 and TRBJ2-3; 8 bases agree with TRBD2. The length of the CDR3 is 15 residues. Germline-derived CDR1 and CDR2 are MDHEN and SYDVKM. V lost 4 bases and J lost 5; bases outside the gene matches: 8. CDR3 region: CASSSLAGKLDTQYF. CDR3 DNA sequence: TGTGCCAGCAGTTCCTTAGCGGGGAAACTAGATACGCAGTATTTT.

The CDR3 DNA is TGTGCCAGCAGCTTTTTTTTTGGGGACAGGGACTATGGCTACACCTTC. Translation gives CASSFFFGDRDYGYTF. The rearrangement links TRBV7-8 to TRBJ1-2; 9 bases line up with TRBD1. The CDR3 is 16 residues long. J lost 3 bases, V lost 3 bases, and 8 bases had no gene match. Germline V CDR1 and CDR2: SGHVS, FQNEAQ.

This clone has just a few counts. This specimen includes other DNA sequences encoding the same CDR3. The V gene is TRBV15, the J gene TRBJ2-1; D unresolved. The CDR3 covers 13 residues. V was pared by 9 bases and J by 8 bases, with 17 bases between. Germline CDR1 and CDR2: LNHNV and YYDKDF (reference sequence). The CDR3 bases are TGTGCCACTACCTTAGGACGTCGCGATGAGCAGTTCTTC. Translation: CATTLGRRDEQFF.

This clone was recorded once. V usage is TRBV10-3 and J usage is TRBJ2-7; D assignment may be TRBD1 or TRBD2 (5 bases each). The V gene's germline CDR1 is ENHRY and CDR2 SYGVKD. V lost 2 bases and J lost 2, with 19 bases in between. The CDR3 has 17 amino acids. For the CDR3, the DNA is TGTGCCATCAGTGAGGTCGTCGTAGGGGACCGTGCCTACGAGCAGTACTTC. The encoded protein is CAISEVVVGDRAYEQYF.

The chain has TRBV24-1 and TRBJ2-1; D is perhaps TRBD2 (5 bases). V lost 8 bases and J lost 2, with 12 bases in between. CDR3 length: 14 amino acids. Germline V CDR1 and CDR2: KGHDR, SFDVKD. CDR3 protein: CATKGLAPYNEQFF. DNA of the CDR3: TGTGCCACCAAAGGGTTAGCGCCCTACAATGAGCAGTTCTTC.

In its sample, this clone is medium-sized. The chain recombines TRBV6-6 with TRBJ1-3; D unresolved. V was shortened by 6 bases and J by 0 bases, with 12 bases between the two germline ends. Germline V gene data show CDR1 as MNHNY and CDR2 as SVGAGI (reference sequence). The CDR3 extends over 15 amino acids. The CDR3 DNA is TGTGCCAGCAGAGACGACGGTGGCTCTGGAAACACCATATATTTT. It encodes CASRDDGGSGNTIYF.

The chain employs TRBV5-1 and TRBJ1-1; perhaps TRBD1 as D (6 bases). V was cut by 4 bases and J by 5 bases, with 18 bases left in between. From germline, CDR1 is SGHRS and CDR2 YFSETQ. The CDR3 sequence is 15 residues long. This chain's CDR3 is CASSIVAFQGTEAFF. CDR3 nucleotide sequence: TGCGCCAGCAGCATCGTGGCCTTCCAGGGGACTGAAGCTTTCTTT.

This chain links TRBV7-8 with TRBJ2-5; 10 bases agree with TRBD1. The CDR3 covers 15 residues. CDR1 and CDR2 (germline): SGHVS, FQNEAQ. The junction had 1 base not matched to a gene; V was cut back by 1 base and J by 2 bases. CDR3 sequence: CASSLGTGGQETQYF. The CDR3 DNA reads as TGTGCCAGCAGCTTAGGGACAGGGGGTCAAGAGACCCAGTACTTC.

The chain has TRBV5-5 and TRBJ2-3; perhaps D is TRBD1 or TRBD2 (5 bases each). Trimming shortened V by 2 bases and J by 2 bases, and 12 bases separated the two germline ends. This CDR3 has 15 amino acids. The germline CDR1 and CDR2 sequences are SGHKS and YYEKEE (reference sequence). CDR3 nucleotide sequence: TGTGCCAGCAGCTTCCGGGACGGACACACAGATACGCAGTATTTT. Translation: CASSFRDGHTDTQYF.

This clone appeared a few times. The chain employs TRBV27 and TRBJ1-5; D perhaps matches TRBD1 (6 bases). The germline gives CDR1 MNHEY, CDR2 SMNVEV (reference sequence). Between the trimmed V and J ends, which lost 0 bases and 3 bases, there was a span of 15 bases. This CDR3 has 17 residues. CDR3 region: CASSLSMGASPNQPQHF. As DNA, the CDR3 is TGTGCCAGCAGTTTATCGATGGGGGCGTCTCCCAATCAGCCCCAGCATTTT.

The chain is built from TRBV7-9 and TRBJ2-7; D call uncertain. V was clipped by 5 bases and J by 1 base, with 12 bases between them. The germline V gene encodes CDR1 SEHNR and CDR2 FQNEAQ (reference sequence). The CDR3 is made up of 14 amino acids. This CDR3 reads CASSPDLRSYEQYF. In nucleotides, the CDR3 is TGTGCCAGCAGCCCGGACCTCCGATCCTACGAGCAGTACTTC.

The J gene is TRBJ1-6, the V gene TRBV1; the table calls TRBD1, which could not be checked here. TRBV1 is noted as a pseudogene. The CDR3 runs to 16 residues. The DNA of the CDR3 is TGCACCAGCAGCCCGGGACAGCCCTCCTATAATTCACCCCTCCACTTT. It codes for CTSSPGQPSYNSPLHF.

This clone was counted between two and nine times. The sample contains more than one DNA sequence encoding this CDR3. V is TRBV5-1 and J is TRBJ2-2; TRBD2 matches 12 bases. This CDR3 region has 18 residues. Germline CDR1 and CDR2: SGHRS and YFSETQ. V shed 1 base and J 4 bases; nucleotides not matched to a gene: 8. In nucleotides, the CDR3 is TGCGCCAGCAGCTTGAGGCTAGCGGGGGGGCCTGGCACCGGGGAGCTGTTTTTT. Translating it yields CASSLRLAGGPGTGELFF.

The chain combines TRBV19 with TRBJ1-1; weak D call: TRBD1 (6 bases). The CDR3 sequence is 16 residues long. Trimming pared 0 bases from V and 1 base from J, leaving 12 bases between. Germline CDR1 is LNHDA and CDR2 is SQIVND (reference sequence). As DNA, the CDR3 is TGTGCCAGTAGTATAGATCCTGGGACAAAGAACACTGAAGCTTTCTTT. Translated: CASSIDPGTKNTEAFF.